This T cell receptor (beta chain) was profiled in a study of blood T cells in healthy people across ages. Looked up from germline, CDR1 is LGHDT and CDR2 is YNNKEL (reference sequence). The CDR3 spans 15 residues. V was pared by 1 base and J by 3 bases, with 10 bases between. The use of a sample-barcoded 5' primer and a J-beta primer mix characterized a second PCR of roughly 6 to 11 cycles. TCRdb reprocessed the 5' RACE reads with MiXCR, giving one entry per CDR3 protein. This sample has under 2,000,000 distinct CDR3 sequences, with roughly 50% found just once. The chain joins TRBV3-1 to TRBJ2-1; D is possibly TRBD1 (5 bases). This sequence was found in a woman in her thirties or forties in good health. The sequencing sample was made of blood. DNA of the CDR3: TGTGCCAGCAGCCAAGTGCAGGGCGACTACAATGAGCAGTTCTTC. The encoded protein is CASSQVQGDYNEQFF.